This T cell receptor beta chain came from a study of T cell repertoires in cytomegalovirus infection. The overall study: Shared public TCR beta signatures pointed to both CMV infection and a matching HLA type.

TCRdb re-called the reads through MiXCR, storing one row per CDR3 protein. The sample comprises around 570,000 distinct CDR3 sequences, roughly 42% of which are singletons, and about half rests with the top ten. Study-wide results and limits: Dominating the ex vivo response were TCR beta clonotypes that were CMV-specific and HLA-C-restricted.

Germline V gene data show CDR1 as MDHEN and CDR2 as SYDVKM. V lost 6 bases and J 3 bases, leaving 8 bases between the germline ends. The CDR3 consists of 13 residues. This clonotype was found a few times. Antigen specificity is unknown. This sequence originates from a human donor in good health (CMV status not recorded). Some clones in this sample may be carry-over from other donors' samples. Material: cultured PBMCs, obtained from culture after CMV antigen stimulation. V is TRBV28 and J is TRBJ2-2, with TRBD1 as a possible D gene (6 bases). The CDR3 DNA reads TGTGCCAGCAGCCGACAGGACACCGGGGAGCTGTTTTTT. Encoded protein: CASSRQDTGELFF.